Following are 15 T cell receptor beta chains from one sample sequenced in a study of blood T cell repertoires in COVID-19. Profiling relied on immunoSEQ multiplex PCR, and the TCRdb table lists in-frame clones only, not all of them. The table shows 390,000 or so clones, with 85% to 90% occurring only once. Sequenced material: PBMCs or T cells enriched from blood (not recorded which). The receptors shown here come from a man aged 18 to 30 who had recovered from COVID-19.

The chain joins TRBV10-3 to TRBJ2-2; 10 bases fit TRBD2. Germline V gene sequence: CDR1 ENHRY, CDR2 SYGVKD. The CDR3 is made up of 16 amino acids. With V trimmed by 7 bases and J by 2 bases, 7 bases remained unmatched. CDR3 coding DNA: TGTGCCATCAAAAGGACTAGCGGAGTAAACACCGGGGAGCTGTTTTTT. It yields the protein CAIKRTSGVNTGELFF.

The chain is built from TRBV11-2 and TRBJ2-7, with 10 bases aligning to TRBD2. V shed 3 bases and J 2 bases; nucleotides not matched to a gene: 10. The CDR3 loop spans 17 amino acids. In germline, CDR1 is SGHAT, CDR2 FQNNGV. In DNA form, the CDR3 reads TGTGCCAGCAGCTTCGCGGCTAGCGGGAGCTTAGCCTACGAGCAGTACTTC. It is translated as CASSFAASGSLAYEQYF.

The rearrangement joins TRBV28 to TRBJ2-5; possible D gene TRBD1, 6 bases. This CDR3 contains 12 residues. CDR1 is MDHEN and CDR2 is SYDVKM in the germline V gene. With 5 bases removed from V and 14 bases from J, the gap between germline ends came to 18 bases. The DNA of the CDR3 is TGTGCCAGCAGTCCCCGCGGACAGATGCCATACTTC. Its protein product is CASSPRGQMPYF.

This chain joins TRBV5-1 and TRBJ2-2; no reliable D call. The CDR3 spans 14 residues. In germline, CDR1 is SGHRS, CDR2 YFSETQ. Trimming took off 0 bases at V and 1 base at J, with 4 bases between the two ends. CDR3 amino acids: CASSLGRNTGELFF. Here the CDR3 DNA reads TGCGCCAGCAGCTTGGGCAGGAACACCGGGGAGCTGTTTTTT.

The chain joins TRBV6-1 to TRBJ1-5, with 8 positions matching TRBD1. Germline V CDR1 and CDR2: MNHNS, SASEGT. This CDR3 has 14 residues. V trimming: 2 bases; J trimming: 5 bases; junction bases outside the gene matches: 2. This CDR3 reads CASSEQGAHQPQHF. DNA for the CDR3: TGTGCCAGCAGTGAACAGGGGGCGCATCAGCCCCAGCATTTT.

The chain uses TRBV27 and TRBJ2-7, with 8 positions matching TRBD2. V lost 6 bases and J lost 4; bases outside the gene matches: 8. The CDR3 sequence is 14 residues long. Germline CDR1 reads MNHEY; CDR2 reads SMNVEV (reference sequence). DNA of the CDR3: TGTGCCAGCAGGGTTGACGGGACTAGTTACGAGCAGTACTTC. Protein product: CASRVDGTSYEQYF.

The chain is built from TRBV5-1 and TRBJ1-2, with D unresolved. CDR3 size: 15 residues. Between the trimmed V and J ends, which lost 0 bases and 6 bases, there was a span of 15 bases. Germline loops: CDR1 SGHRS, CDR2 YFSETQ. CDR3 region: CASSLEVGVRDGYTF. The CDR3 region has the DNA TGCGCCAGCAGCTTGGAGGTCGGCGTTCGGGATGGCTACACCTTC.

J is TRBJ2-7 and V is TRBV5-5; no clear D gene. V lost 0 bases, J lost 4 bases, and 2 bases lay in between. The CDR3 consists of 11 residues. Germline V gene lookup returns CDR1 SGHKS and CDR2 YYEKEE (reference sequence). This CDR3 is CASSLAYEQYF. CDR3 coding DNA: TGTGCCAGCAGCTTGGCATACGAGCAGTACTTC.

The chain has TRBV28 and TRBJ1-1; the match to TRBD1 covers 9 bases. Germline V gene data show CDR1 as MDHEN and CDR2 as SYDVKM. The CDR3 sequence is 14 residues long. V was pared by 8 bases and J by 5 bases, with 9 bases of the junction left unmatched. The CDR3 DNA sequence: TGTGCCAGCGTTACAGGACAGGGGAGGACTGAAGCTTTCTTT. This sequence encodes CASVTGQGRTEAFF. The full variable domain, rest sourced from reference TRBV28 and TRBJ1-1, is DVKVTQSSRYLVKRTGEKVFLECVQDMDHENMFWYRQDPGLGLRLIYFSYDVKMKEKGDIPEGYSVSREKKERFSLILESASTNQTSMYLCASVTGQGRTEAFFGQGTRLTVV.

V is TRBV24-1 and J is TRBJ2-7, with 11 bases fitting TRBD2. Germline lookup yields CDR1 KGHDR and CDR2 SFDVKD. Losses at the gene ends were 5 bases for V and 3 bases for J; bases not matched to a gene: 8. The CDR3 sequence is 16 residues long. The chain's CDR3 is CATSAPAGTSGYEQYF. CDR3 nucleotide sequence: TGTGCCACCAGTGCACCTGCCGGGACTAGCGGCTACGAGCAGTACTTC.

The chain uses TRBV18 and TRBJ1-4, with D perhaps TRBD1 (6 bases). V lost 3 bases to trimming and J lost 12 bases, with 11 bases between them. The CDR3 spans 12 residues. CDR1 is KGHSH, CDR2 LQKENI, per germline. DNA for the CDR3: TGTGCCAGCTCACCCGGGACAATAGAACTGTTTTTT. It is translated as CASSPGTIELFF.

The chain combines TRBV15 with TRBJ2-1; TRBD2 matches at 14 bases. Germline lookup yields CDR1 LNHNV and CDR2 YYDKDF (reference sequence). The ends lost 3 bases at V and 4 bases at J; junction bases unmatched: 2. The CDR3 contains 16 residues. CDR3 residues: CATSSRLAGGYNEQFF. The CDR3 DNA reads as TGTGCCACCAGCAGTAGACTAGCGGGGGGGTACAATGAGCAGTTCTTC.

This clone was recorded many times. Compared with germline, one end of the junction differs, possibly owing to a read error. This chain links TRBV6-1 with TRBJ2-7; 8 bases align to TRBD1. The CDR3 is 14 residues long. Per germline, CDR1 MNHNS and CDR2 SASEGT. Here the CDR3 reads CASREDRGMNEQYF. CDR3 nucleotide sequence: TGTGCCAGCAGGGAAGACAGGGGTATGAACGAGCAGTACTTC.

The V gene is TRBV2, the J gene TRBJ2-1; D is uncertain. CDR3 size: 11 residues. V was clipped by 7 bases and J by 4 bases, with 5 bases between them. In germline, CDR1 is SNHLY, CDR2 FYNNEI. For the CDR3, the DNA is TGTGCCAGCAAGGAGTACAATGAGCAGTTCTTC. The encoded protein is CASKEYNEQFF.

DNA of the CDR3: TGTGCCTGGGACAGGGCCGCGAACACTGAAGCTTTCTTT. Translating gives CAWDRAANTEAFF. The chain joins TRBV30 to TRBJ1-1; 7 bases agree with TRBD1. There are 13 residues in the CDR3. The V gene end was trimmed by 5 bases and the J gene end by 1 base; junction bases not matched to a gene: 4. Per the germline V gene, CDR1 is GTSNPN and CDR2 is SVGIG (reference sequence).